The 13 T cell receptor beta chains listed next were all sequenced from one sample in a study of T-cell memory formation after mild COVID-19. TCRdb recomputed calls from the 5' RACE reads with MiXCR, one row per CDR3 protein. The data show around 36,000 distinct CDR3 sequences, over 10% seen once. The sample taken for sequencing was PBMCs or a T cell subset sorted from them (not recorded which). Receptor source: a man between 18 and 29 years old who had mild COVID-19 (a few samples of this study predate the infection). Cell type and time point are not known.

This clonotype was counted ten times or more. The chain joins TRBV5-1 to TRBJ1-2; a possible D gene is TRBD1 (6 bases). V shed 4 bases and J shed 2 bases, with 12 bases lying between them. The CDR3 covers 14 residues. Germline V gene lookup returns CDR1 SGHRS and CDR2 YFSETQ. CDR3 amino acids: CASSRTAQNYGYTF. The CDR3, as DNA: TGCGCCAGCAGCCGGACAGCGCAGAACTATGGCTACACCTTC.

This clonotype showed up many times. This chain joins TRBV20-1 and TRBJ2-3; possible D gene TRBD2, 5 bases. The CDR3 has 13 residues. Germline CDR1 and CDR2: DFQATT and SNEGSKA (reference sequence). V was pared by 6 bases and J by 4 bases, with 14 bases between. The DNA of the CDR3 is TGCAGTGCCCTGGTAGGGCGGGCAGATACGCAGTATTTT. This sequence encodes CSALVGRADTQYF.

This clonotype was seen many times. The chain carries TRBV20-1 and TRBJ2-7; D uncertain. The germline V and J ends were trimmed by 4 bases and 3 bases, with 16 bases remaining between them. This CDR3 comprises 14 residues. Germline assignment: CDR1 DFQATT and CDR2 SNEGSKA (reference sequence). DNA for the CDR3: TGCAGTGCTATAAAGCCCTCCATATACTACGAGCAGTACGTC. Its protein product is CSAIKPSIYYEQYV.

This clonotype was counted at least ten times. This chain uses TRBV5-1 with TRBJ2-5; the D gene is possibly TRBD2 (6 bases). V was pared by 2 bases and J by 4 bases, with 9 bases between. The CDR3 spans 13 residues. Germline lookup yields CDR1 SGHRS and CDR2 YFSETQ. As DNA, the CDR3 is TGCGCCAGCAGCTTTTGGGGAGGAGAGACCCAGTACTTC. It yields the protein CASSFWGGETQYF.

Notes on this clonotype: A much larger clone lies a single base off, so this may be a read error. The V call is TRBV6-1, the J call TRBJ2-3; D gene unclear. CDR1 MNHNS and CDR2 SASEGT come from the germline V gene. The CDR3 has 13 amino acids. CDR3 residues: CGSSEARIDTQYF. CDR3 in DNA: TGTGGCAGCAGTGAAGCGCGGATAGATACGCAGTATTTT.

This clonotype showed up many times. The chain uses TRBV7-2 and TRBJ2-3; D gene uncertain. V lost 0 bases and J lost 1, with 8 bases in between. CDR1 SGHTA and CDR2 FQGNSA come from the germline V gene. This CDR3 is 15 amino acids long. This chain's CDR3 is CASSLAAVRTDTQYF. Here the CDR3 DNA reads TGTGCCAGCAGCTTAGCGGCAGTCCGCACAGATACGCAGTATTTT.

The chain employs TRBV9 and TRBJ2-5, with 10 bases lining up with TRBD2. This CDR3 is built from 14 residues. The germline V gene encodes CDR1 SGDLS and CDR2 YYNGEE. With 3 bases clipped from V and 2 bases from J, the junction kept 1 base outside the gene matches. The CDR3 loop is CASSATSGQETQYF. As DNA, the CDR3 is TGTGCCAGCAGCGCGACTAGCGGGCAAGAGACCCAGTACTTC.

This clonotype occurred many times. V is TRBV20-1 and J is TRBJ2-3; 13 positions match TRBD2. CDR1 is DFQATT and CDR2 is SNEGSKA in the germline V gene (reference sequence). J was trimmed by 8 bases and V by 5 bases; bases with no gene match: 22. This CDR3 is built from 19 residues. The DNA of the CDR3 is TGCAGTGCTCAGATTCCCCGACTAGCGGGGGGCCTTAATGATGGTACGCAGTATTTT. This translates into CSAQIPRLAGGLNDGTQYF.

This clonotype came up many times. The chain couples TRBV6-5 to TRBJ2-7; TRBD1 matches at 8 bases. The junction had 5 bases not matched to a gene; V was cut back by 5 bases and J by 2 bases. The CDR3 is made up of 14 amino acids. Germline CDR1 reads MNHEY; CDR2 reads SVGAGI. The CDR3 sequence is CASSRGTGPYEQYF. The CDR3 DNA follows: TGTGCCAGCAGTCGTGGGACAGGCCCCTACGAGCAGTACTTC.

This clonotype was seen at least ten times. The chain is built from TRBV20-1 and TRBJ2-3, with 7 positions matching TRBD2. The CDR3 length is 12 residues. Germline loops: CDR1 DFQATT, CDR2 SNEGSKA (reference sequence). CDR3 loop: CKASGDTDTQYF. For the CDR3, the DNA is TGCAAAGCTAGCGGAGACACAGATACGCAGTATTTT.

This clonotype has ten or more counts. The chain carries TRBV4-2 and TRBJ2-5; D may be TRBD2 (6 bases). V gave up 0 bases and J gave up 1 base, with 18 bases separating them. The CDR3 runs 18 residues. Germline values: CDR1 LGHNA, CDR2 YNFKEQ. The CDR3 reads CASSQDRDTGDLQETQYF. DNA of the CDR3: TGTGCCAGCAGCCAAGATCGAGACACGGGGGACCTCCAAGAGACCCAGTACTTC.

The table lists this clonotype with many counts. V usage is TRBV20-1 and J usage is TRBJ2-1; maybe TRBD1 (5 bases). V was trimmed by 4 bases and J by 7 bases, leaving 14 bases between them. Germline V gives CDR1 DFQATT, CDR2 SNEGSKA (reference sequence). This CDR3 is 13 amino acids long. The CDR3 reads CSAMSQGQNEQFF. The CDR3 DNA reads as TGCAGTGCTATGAGTCAGGGTCAAAATGAGCAGTTCTTC.

This clonotype was found many times. This chain uses TRBV6-5 with TRBJ2-7; weak D call: TRBD2 (5 bases). The ends were cut back, 2 bases at V and 4 bases at J, with 15 bases in the middle. The germline CDR1 and CDR2 sequences are MNHEY and SVGAGI. The CDR3 spans 15 residues. CDR3 residues: CASSYGASSQYEQYF. The CDR3 DNA reads as TGTGCCAGCAGTTACGGCGCTAGCAGTCAATACGAGCAGTACTTC.